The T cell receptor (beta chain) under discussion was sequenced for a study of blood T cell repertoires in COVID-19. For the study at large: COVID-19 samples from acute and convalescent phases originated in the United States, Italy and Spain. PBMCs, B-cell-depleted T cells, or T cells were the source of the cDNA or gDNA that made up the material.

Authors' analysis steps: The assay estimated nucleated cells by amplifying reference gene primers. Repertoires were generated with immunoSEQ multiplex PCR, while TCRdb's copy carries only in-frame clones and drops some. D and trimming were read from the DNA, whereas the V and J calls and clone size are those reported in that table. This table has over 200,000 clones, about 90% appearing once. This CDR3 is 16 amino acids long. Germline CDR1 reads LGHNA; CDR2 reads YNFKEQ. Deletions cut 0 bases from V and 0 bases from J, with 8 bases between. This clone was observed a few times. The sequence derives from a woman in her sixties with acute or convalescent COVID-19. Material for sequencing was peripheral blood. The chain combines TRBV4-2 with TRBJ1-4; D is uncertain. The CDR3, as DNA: TGTGCCAGCAGCCAAGAGACGGAGACAACTAATGAAAAACTGTTTTTT. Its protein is CASSQETETTNEKLFF.